This note documents a single T cell receptor beta chain sequence. Its antigen is as yet unknown. These data come from a study of shared clonotypes between healthy human individuals. Study-wide results and limits: Limitation of the genetic and exposure-history diversity represented came from the few donors.

The naive CD8 population came from CD45RO-negative cells selected for CCR7, without terminally differentiated effector memory CD45RA+ cells. CDR3 length: 17 residues. The V gene's germline CDR1 is SEHNR and CDR2 FQNEAQ (reference sequence). Trimming pared 5 bases from V and 1 base from J, leaving 18 bases between. Authors' analysis steps: Filtering differed for immunoSEQ, which gave only junction sequences without quality scores. Assay used: immunoSEQ multiplex PCR; TCRdb lists only in-frame clones, some missing. V and J calls and clone size come straight from that table; D and trimming were deduced from the DNA. The table has more than 2 million clones, over 85% seen once.

The V call is TRBV7-9, the J call TRBJ1-3; no definite D call. The sequenced material came from naive CD8+ T cells from PBMCs. This TCR was sampled from a man younger than 35 in good health. Some clones in this sample may be carry-over from other donors' samples. The CDR3 here is CASSPILGPSSGNTIYF. The CDR3 nucleotides are TGTGCCAGCAGCCCGATTCTCGGACCTTCTTCTGGAAACACCATATATTTT.